The 24 T cell receptor beta chains in this list originate from one sample, sequenced in a study of T cells in Graves' hyperthyroidism and ophthalmopathy. RNA transcripts gave rise to amplified TCR beta CDR3 regions. First-round RT-PCR targeting the TCR CDR3 was performed with the HTBI primer set. TCRdb re-analysed the multiplex PCR reads in MiXCR, keeping a single row per CDR3 protein. The repertoire includes some 760,000 distinct CDR3 sequences, 14% of them detected once, and 10% to 13% sits in the top ten. The sample taken for sequencing was blood. All receptors derive from a woman aged 18 to 35 with Graves' hyperthyroidism.

This clonotype appeared many times. The J gene is TRBJ2-1, the V gene TRBV2; 7 nucleotides align to TRBD2. CDR1 and CDR2 (germline): SNHLY, FYNNEI. The CDR3 loop spans 15 amino acids. J lost 4 bases, V lost 3 bases, and 6 bases had no gene match. CDR3 in DNA: TGTGCCAGCAGTGATTTGGGAGCGGGGTACAATGAGCAGTTCTTC. This gives the protein CASSDLGAGYNEQFF.

The rearrangement joins TRBV19 to TRBJ1-2; tentatively, D is TRBD1 (5 bases). V was trimmed by 6 bases and J by 0 bases, leaving 11 bases between them. The CDR3 has 14 residues. Germline V lookup: CDR1 LNHDA, CDR2 SQIVND (reference sequence). The CDR3 DNA follows: TGTGCCAGTAGCTGGACAAGTACTAACTATGGCTACACCTTC. Protein sequence: CASSWTSTNYGYTF.

This clonotype turned up a few times. V and J are TRBV20-1 and TRBJ2-7; tentative D call: TRBD2 (6 bases). Germline CDR1 reads DFQATT; CDR2 reads SNEGSKA (reference sequence). V was trimmed by 4 bases and J by 6 bases, leaving 19 bases between them. The CDR3 contains 14 residues. The DNA for the CDR3 is TGCAGTGCTACTAGACCGGGACTGACGGGCGAGCAGTACTTC. It is translated as CSATRPGLTGEQYF.

This clonotype was seen a handful of times. This chain links TRBV24-1 with TRBJ1-4, with TRBD1 identical over 9 bases. CDR3 length: 21 residues. The V segment lost 6 bases and the J segment 8 bases; nucleotides outside the gene matches: 27. Germline CDR1 KGHDR, CDR2 SFDVKD. For the CDR3, the DNA is TGTGCCACCAGTCTAGACCACTTTAAAGCTTTCCCGGGACAGGGAAACGAAAAACTGTTTTTT. It codes for CATSLDHFKAFPGQGNEKLFF.

The rearrangement links TRBV12-3 or TRBV12-4 to TRBJ1-2; D perhaps matches TRBD1 (5 bases). V was pared by 8 bases and J by 4 bases, with 23 bases between. This CDR3 has 16 residues. The CDR3: CASSNRPGRLRYGYTF. The CDR3 nucleotides are TGTGCCAGCTCAAACCGTCCGGGACGCTTGCGCTATGGCTACACCTTC.

This clonotype occurred many times. The chain is built from TRBV6-6 and TRBJ2-7, with D unclear. Trimming took 0 bases from V and 0 from J, leaving 9 bases between them. The germline CDR1 and CDR2 sequences are MNHNY and SVGAGI (reference sequence). This CDR3 is built from 15 residues. The CDR3 sequence is CASSYSLPPSYEQYF. The CDR3 DNA reads as TGTGCCAGCAGTTACTCGCTCCCGCCCTCCTACGAGCAGTACTTC.

The rearrangement uses TRBV6-1 and TRBJ2-3; no clear D gene. Trimming pared 7 bases from V and 3 bases from J, leaving 11 bases between. The CDR3 covers 13 residues. Germline CDR1 is MNHNS and CDR2 is SASEGT. The CDR3 DNA sequence: TGTGCCAGCACCAACTCATGGACAGATACGCAGTATTTT. Residues: CASTNSWTDTQYF.

In this sample, this clonotype turned up many times. The V gene is TRBV19, the J gene TRBJ2-1, with 15 bases that match TRBD2. The CDR3 is made up of 14 amino acids. Germline V gene lookup returns CDR1 LNHDA and CDR2 SQIVND (reference sequence). V dropped 8 bases and J dropped 8; count of bases not matched to a gene: 4. The CDR3 region has the DNA TGTGCCAGTCGGACTAGCGGGGGGGGAGATGAGCAGTTCTTC. Encoded protein: CASRTSGGGDEQFF.

This clonotype was counted at least ten times. The chain carries TRBV2 and TRBJ2-2, with D hard to call. V was cut by 6 bases and J by 4 bases, with 9 bases left in between. Looked up from germline, CDR1 is SNHLY and CDR2 is FYNNEI. The CDR3 sequence is 13 residues long. The DNA for the CDR3 is TGTGCCAGCAGGGTGACGGGCACCGGGGAGCTGTTTTTT. Amino acid sequence: CASRVTGTGELFF.

This clonotype has only a few counts. The rearrangement joins TRBV13 to TRBJ2-3, with 7 bases that match TRBD2. V trimming: 8 bases; J trimming: 7 bases; junction bases outside the gene matches: 12. CDR3 length equals 14 residues. Germline V lookup: CDR1 PRHDT, CDR2 FYEKMQ (reference sequence). In DNA, the CDR3 is TGTGCCAGCGCCCGGCAGCCGGGACTAAATACGCAGTATTTT. Protein sequence: CASARQPGLNTQYF.

There are many counts of this clonotype. The V and J genes are TRBV6-1 and TRBJ1-3; D call uncertain. CDR3 length: 17 amino acids. Per germline, CDR1 MNHNS and CDR2 SASEGT. Trimming took off 6 bases at V and 2 bases at J, with 20 bases between the two ends. The CDR3 sequence: CASSQRRTGVPGNTIYF. In nucleotides, the CDR3 is TGTGCCAGCAGCCAACGTAGGACCGGAGTCCCTGGAAACACCATATATTTT.

The CDR3 region is CASSFGGYGYTF. Written as DNA, the CDR3 is TGTGCCAGCAGCTTTGGGGGCTATGGCTACACCTTC. The rearrangement joins TRBV7-9 to TRBJ1-2; the D gene is possibly TRBD1 (5 bases). Germline V gene lookup returns CDR1 SEHNR and CDR2 FQNEAQ (reference sequence). The CDR3 sequence is 12 residues long. V was cut by 3 bases and J by 4 bases, with 6 bases left in between.

This clonotype was seen only a few times. The chain links TRBV18 to TRBJ1-5, with TRBD1 matching 8 bases. The CDR3 sequence is 15 residues long. CDR1 and CDR2 (germline): KGHSH, LQKENI. V was clipped by 0 bases and J by 8 bases; unmatched bases: 6. The CDR3 region is CASSPPRGRLKPQHF. The CDR3 nucleotides are TGTGCCAGCTCACCACCCAGGGGGCGATTAAAGCCCCAGCATTTT. Filled out from reference TRBV18 and TRBJ1-5, the complete variable domain reads NAGVMQNPRHLVRRRGQEARLRCSPMKGHSHVYWYRQLPEEGLKFMVYLQKENIIDESGMPKERFSAEFPKEGPSILRIQQVVRGDSAAYFCASSPPRGRLKPQHFGDGTRLSIL.

This clonotype was seen repeatedly, ten times or more. The chain is built from TRBV6-7 and TRBJ1-1, with D possibly being TRBD1 (5 bases). TRBV6-7 is given ORF status, its function remaining uncertain. The CDR3 runs to 15 residues. The V gene lost 4 bases and the J gene lost 1 base, with 13 bases spanning the gap. CDR3 DNA sequence: TGTGCCAGCAGTTCCCGAGACAGCGAGAACACTGAAGCTTTCTTT. Residues: CASSSRDSENTEAFF.

The chain combines TRBV19 with TRBJ1-1, with 10 bases aligning to TRBD1. The CDR3 is 15 residues long. The V and J ends lost 3 bases and 4 bases, in that order; junction bases with no gene match: 5. Germline lookup yields CDR1 LNHDA and CDR2 SQIVND (reference sequence). The CDR3 reads CASSILTGGVTEAFF. CDR3 nucleotide sequence: TGTGCCAGTAGTATCCTGACAGGGGGCGTCACTGAAGCTTTCTTT.

This clonotype was counted at least ten times. V usage is TRBV6-1 and J usage is TRBJ2-3; 10 bases are a match to TRBD1. With 4 bases clipped from V and 5 bases from J, the junction kept 9 bases outside the gene matches. The CDR3 runs 16 residues. Germline CDR1 MNHNS, CDR2 SASEGT. The CDR3 here is CASSGGDRGIVDTQYF. CDR3 in DNA: TGTGCCAGCAGTGGCGGGGACAGGGGAATTGTAGATACGCAGTATTTT.

This clonotype has ten or more counts. V and J are TRBV7-9 and TRBJ2-1; 12 positions agree with TRBD2. V trimming: 3 bases; J trimming: 4 bases; junction bases outside the gene matches: 1. This CDR3 has 15 residues. The germline V gene encodes CDR1 SEHNR and CDR2 FQNEAQ (reference sequence). In DNA form, the CDR3 reads TGTGCCAGCAGCTTCGGACTAGCGGGATACAATGAGCAGTTCTTC. Translated, it gives CASSFGLAGYNEQFF.

The chain employs TRBV19 and TRBJ2-3; D gene unclear. V shed 3 bases and J shed 6 bases, with 10 bases lying between them. CDR3 length equals 13 residues. Germline-derived CDR1 and CDR2 are LNHDA and SQIVND (reference sequence). The CDR3 loop reads CASSIAIPDTQYF. The CDR3 DNA reads as TGTGCCAGTAGTATTGCCATCCCGGATACGCAGTATTTT. The whole variable domain, filled in from reference TRBV19 and TRBJ2-3, reads DGGITQSPKYLFRKEGQNVTLSCEQNLNHDAMYWYRQDPGQGLRLIYYSQIVNDFQKGDIAEGYSVSREKKESFPLTVTSAQKNPTAFYLCASSIAIPDTQYFGPGTRLTVL.

This clonotype was seen ten or more times. This rearrangement joins TRBV11-2 to TRBJ2-5, with D possibly being TRBD1 or TRBD2 (6 bases each). The CDR3 contains 17 residues. Trimming cost V 5 bases and J 1 base, with 20 bases left between them. Germline assignment: CDR1 SGHAT and CDR2 FQNNGV. DNA of the CDR3: TGTGCCAGCAGCCCCCGTTGGGGGGCTGTCGGCCAAGAGACCCAGTACTTC. It is translated as CASSPRWGAVGQETQYF.

This clonotype has only a few counts. The chain recombines TRBV10-3 with TRBJ2-7; D call uncertain. CDR1 and CDR2 from the germline V gene are ENHRY and SYGVKD. The CDR3 has 12 amino acids. V was shortened by 2 bases and J by 2 bases, with 4 bases between the two germline ends. The CDR3 DNA reads TGTGCCATCAGTGAGGATGCCTACGAGCAGTACTTC. This translates into CAISEDAYEQYF.

The V call is TRBV10-3, the J call TRBJ2-1, with no clear D. Deletions cut 4 bases from V and 0 bases from J, with 7 bases between. This CDR3 has 14 amino acids. Germline assignment: CDR1 ENHRY and CDR2 SYGVKD. The CDR3 spells CAISVDSSYNEQFF. CDR3 in DNA: TGTGCCATCAGTGTGGATAGCTCCTACAATGAGCAGTTCTTC.

This clonotype came up many times. V and J are TRBV10-1 and TRBJ2-7; 9 nucleotides line up with TRBD1. Germline loops: CDR1 WNHNN, CDR2 SYGVQD (reference sequence). The CDR3 sequence is 19 residues long. Trimming took 0 bases from V and 3 from J; bases not matched to a gene: 15. The CDR3 coding sequence is TGCGCCAGCAGTGAGTCGACGCGTTTTCGACAGGGGGAGGACTACGAGCAGTACTTC. Translation gives CASSESTRFRQGEDYEQYF.

Comment on this clonotype: This may stem from a read error, because a much larger clone lies one nucleotide away. CDR3 protein: CSSSPRDRGPQHF. Here the CDR3 DNA reads TGTTCCAGCTCACCACGAGACCGGGGGCCCCAGCATTTT. This rearrangement joins TRBV18 to TRBJ1-5, with D uncertain. In germline, CDR1 is KGHSH, CDR2 LQKENI. CDR3 length: 13 residues.

This clonotype has only one observation. The V gene is TRBV6-1, the J gene TRBJ1-5; 8 nucleotides agree with TRBD1. Looked up from germline, CDR1 is MNHNS and CDR2 is SASEGT. The CDR3 runs 13 residues. The J segment lost 7 bases and the V segment lost 9 bases, leaving 8 bases of the junction unmatched. This CDR3 reads CASRTGIDQPQHF. The CDR3 DNA follows: TGTGCCAGTAGGACAGGGATAGACCAGCCCCAGCATTTT.